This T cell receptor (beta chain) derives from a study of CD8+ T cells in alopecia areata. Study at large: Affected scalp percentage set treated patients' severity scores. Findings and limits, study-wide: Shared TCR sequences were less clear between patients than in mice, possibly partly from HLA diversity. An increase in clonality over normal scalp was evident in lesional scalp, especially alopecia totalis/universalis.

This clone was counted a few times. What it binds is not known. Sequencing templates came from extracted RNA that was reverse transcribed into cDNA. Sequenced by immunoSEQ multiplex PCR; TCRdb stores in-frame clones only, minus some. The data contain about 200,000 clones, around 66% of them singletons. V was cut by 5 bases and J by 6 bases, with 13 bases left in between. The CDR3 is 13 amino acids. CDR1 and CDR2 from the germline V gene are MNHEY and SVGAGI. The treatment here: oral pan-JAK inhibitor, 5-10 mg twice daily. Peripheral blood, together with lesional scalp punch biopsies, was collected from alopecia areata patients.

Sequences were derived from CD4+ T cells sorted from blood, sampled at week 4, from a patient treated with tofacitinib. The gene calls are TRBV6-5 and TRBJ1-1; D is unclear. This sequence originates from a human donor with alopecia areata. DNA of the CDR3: TGTGCCAGCAGTCCGCGGCTGTCTGCTGAAGCTTTCTTT. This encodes CASSPRLSAEAFF.